The entry below describes one T cell receptor (beta chain). This receptor's antigen is unknown. Per-nucleotide qualities are absent, and no much larger clonotype sits a single base away. This entry comes from a study of blood T cell repertoires in COVID-19 (dated by TCRdb to about 2020). Turning to the overall study: The collaborator samples originated in the United States, Italy and Spain and spanned the acute and convalescent phases of COVID-19. The prospective study material was composed of cDNA or gDNA derived from T cells, B-cell-depleted T cells, or PBMCs. Deeply sampled blood TCRbeta repertoires from subjects exposed to, actively infected with, or recovered from COVID-19 were included in the dataset. The repertoires were made available in a free public database intended to serve as a resource for research on the immune response to SARS-CoV-2. The samples were drawn from two sources: the first 160 participants of the ongoing ImmuneRACE study, and some 1,300 subjects contributed by 6 global collaborators. A de-identified subject ID, COVID-19 status, age in years and sex were almost always included in the sample metadata. Where available, HLA class I and class II types were taken from metadata supplied by the sample provider and were not determined by assay-based typing.

Participants in the prospective study were aged roughly 18 to 89 years, lived in 20 to 25 United States geographic areas, and enrolled through a virtual design. In the prospective study, cohorts were assigned on the basis of participant-reported clinical history obtained from a screening survey and a study questionnaire. Recovered participants in ImmuneRACE Cohort 3 were defined by two consecutive negative NP/OP PCR tests, clearance by a healthcare professional, or resolution of symptoms. In the prospective study, whole blood, serum and a nasopharyngeal or oropharyngeal swab were collected from each participant by mobile phlebotomists. Additional blood draws and questionnaires over an approximately 2-month period could optionally be provided by prospective study participants. Before DNA extraction, prospective study blood samples were shipped either frozen or at room temperature. TCRbeta CDR3 regions were amplified from genomic DNA using the immunoSEQ Assay, a bias-controlled multiplex PCR. Processing in the source paper ran as follows. Within the assay, amplification of reference gene primers was used to estimate how many nucleated cells each sample contained. To quantify the absolute abundance of each unique TCRbeta CDR3 rearrangement, sequence reads were collapsed and filtered. For each sample, productive Simpson clonality was calculated as the square root of Simpson's diversity index over productive rearrangements. TCRdb's version of the immuneACCESS table is confined to in-frame rearrangements and falls short of the full clone set. An unresolved V gene accounts for under half of the shortfall where checked; the remainder is of unknown origin. V, J and clone size are taken as reported in that table, and D and trimming were inferred from the DNA itself. The sample table shows 300,000 to 350,000 clones, and 75% to 90% are seen once. Less than 5.5% of the sample is in the top ten clones.

General conclusions and limits of the study: The amount of clinical and demographic metadata varied by source and participant and was provided uncurated.

The TCR was taken from a young man who had recovered from COVID-19. The specimen was PBMCs or T cells enriched from blood (not recorded which).

The CDR3 protein sequence reads: CASSVGTDRNTIYF. The DNA sequence is TGTGCCAGTAGTGTCGGGACAGATCGAAACACCATATATTTT. The rearrangement combines TRBV19 with TRBJ1-3; 7 junctional bases match TRBD1. Compared with germline, V lacks 5 bases and J lacks 5 bases; bases without a gene match: 6. The CDR3 has 14 amino acids, counting the end cysteine and phenylalanine. The DNA shown is the 42-base CDR3, in frame from base 1. The germline V gene (reference sequence) gives CDR1 as LNHDA and CDR2 as SQIVND.